This TCR beta chain was recovered during a study of T cells after yellow fever vaccination. The overall study: Some fractions had low cell numbers, and these were prepared with SMART-Seq v4 Ultra Low Input. Overall study results and limits: Reappearance after the booster was seen for most primary-vaccination clones, at roughly 96% CD4 and 75% to 90% CD8.

There are 14 residues in the CDR3. Deletions cut 5 bases from V and 2 bases from J, with 12 bases between. In making TCR cDNA, 5'RACE template switching added a universal primer site and UMIs to it. A single record per CDR3 protein comes from TCRdb applying MiXCR to the 5' RACE reads. This table holds almost 600,000 distinct CDR3 sequences, roughly 13% found once. As to this clonotype: Its antigen is not identified.

The source of this sequence is a young man who received the YFV17D yellow fever vaccine. This sample comprised PBMCs, obtained on the day of the yellow fever booster vaccination. The chain recombines TRBV12-3 or TRBV12-4 with TRBJ1-2; tentatively, D is TRBD1 (6 bases). As DNA, the CDR3 is TGTGCCAGCAGTACCGGGACACCCAACTATGGCTACACCTTC. It translates to CASSTGTPNYGYTF.